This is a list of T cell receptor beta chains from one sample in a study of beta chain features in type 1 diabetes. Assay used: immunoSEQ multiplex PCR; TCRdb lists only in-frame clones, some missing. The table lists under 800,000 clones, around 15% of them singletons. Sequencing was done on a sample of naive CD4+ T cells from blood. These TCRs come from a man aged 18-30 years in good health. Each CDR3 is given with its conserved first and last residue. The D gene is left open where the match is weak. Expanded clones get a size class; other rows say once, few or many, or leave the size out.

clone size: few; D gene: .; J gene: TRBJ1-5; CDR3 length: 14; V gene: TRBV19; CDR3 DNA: TGTGCCAGTAGACCCGGACCTATCACTCAGCCCCAGCATTTT; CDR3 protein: CASRPGPITQPQHF
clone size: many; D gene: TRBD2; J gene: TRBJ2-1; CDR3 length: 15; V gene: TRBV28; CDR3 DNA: TGTGCCAGCAGCCCACCTAGCGGGGGGGCATATGAGCAGTTCTTC; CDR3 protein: CASSPPSGGAYEQFF
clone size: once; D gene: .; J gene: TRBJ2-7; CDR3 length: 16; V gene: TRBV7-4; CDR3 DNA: TGTGCCAGCAGCCCAGAGGGAAGGCAGGCTAACTACGAGCAGTACTTC; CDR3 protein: CASSPEGRQANYEQYF
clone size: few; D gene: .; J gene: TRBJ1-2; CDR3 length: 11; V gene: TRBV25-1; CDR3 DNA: TGTGCCAGCTTCGGACAGCGTGGCTACACCTTC; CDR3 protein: CASFGQRGYTF
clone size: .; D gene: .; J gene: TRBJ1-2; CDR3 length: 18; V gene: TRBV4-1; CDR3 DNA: TGCGCCAGCAGCCAAGAGTCAGGAAGGCAGGGGAATCTCTATGGCTACACCTTC; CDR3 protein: CASSQESGRQGNLYGYTF
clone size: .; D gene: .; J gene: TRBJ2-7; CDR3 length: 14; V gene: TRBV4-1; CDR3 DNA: TGCGCCAGCAGCCAAGATTTAGTTTCCTACGAGCAGTACTTC; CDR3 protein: CASSQDLVSYEQYF
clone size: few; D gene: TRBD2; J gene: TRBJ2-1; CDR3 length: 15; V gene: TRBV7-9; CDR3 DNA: TGTGCCAGCAGCCCTGGGACTAGCGGGCACAATGAGCAGTTCTTC; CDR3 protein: CASSPGTSGHNEQFF
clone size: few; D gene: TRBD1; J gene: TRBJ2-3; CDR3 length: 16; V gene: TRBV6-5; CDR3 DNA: TGTGCCAGCAGTTACTCGGGACAGGGCCGCACAGATACGCAGTATTTT; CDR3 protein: CASSYSGQGRTDTQYF
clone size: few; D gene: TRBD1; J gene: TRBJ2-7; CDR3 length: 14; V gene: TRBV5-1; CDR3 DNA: TGCGCCAGCAGCTTGGTACAGGGGAACTACGAGCAGTACTTC; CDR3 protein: CASSLVQGNYEQYF
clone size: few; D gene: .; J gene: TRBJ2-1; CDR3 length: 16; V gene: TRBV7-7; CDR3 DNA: TGTGCTAGCAGCTTAGTTCTAGGTCACGGCTACAATGAGCAGTTCTTC; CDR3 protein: CASSLVLGHGYNEQFF
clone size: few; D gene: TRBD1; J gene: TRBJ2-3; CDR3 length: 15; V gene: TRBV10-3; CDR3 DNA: TGTGCCATCAGATCCGGGACAGGGTTAGCAGATACGCAGTATTTT; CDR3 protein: CAIRSGTGLADTQYF
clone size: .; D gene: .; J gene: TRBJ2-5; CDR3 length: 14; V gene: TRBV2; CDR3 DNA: TGTGCCAGCAGGGTAGGACAGCCCCCCGAGACCCAGTACTTC; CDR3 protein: CASRVGQPPETQYF
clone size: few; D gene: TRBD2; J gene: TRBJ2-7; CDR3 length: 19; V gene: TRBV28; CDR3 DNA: TGTGCCAGCAGTTCCTACGGGGGAGGGAGGATTTTGCCCTCCTACGAGCAGTACTTC; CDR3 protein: CASSSYGGGRILPSYEQYF
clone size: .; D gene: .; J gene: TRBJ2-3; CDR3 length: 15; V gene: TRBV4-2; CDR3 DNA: TGTGCCAGCAGCCAGACACAGGGTTCCCCAGATACGCAGTATTTT; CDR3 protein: CASSQTQGSPDTQYF
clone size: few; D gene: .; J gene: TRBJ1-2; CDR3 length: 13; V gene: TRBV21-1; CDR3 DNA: TGTGCCAGCAGCAAATCGTACAGGGCTGGCTACACCTTC; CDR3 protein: CASSKSYRAGYTF
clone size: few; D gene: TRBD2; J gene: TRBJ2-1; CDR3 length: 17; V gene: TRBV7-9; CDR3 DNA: TGTGCCAGCAGCCCCCTAGGACTAGCGGGCGCCTACAATGAGCAGTTCTTC; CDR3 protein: CASSPLGLAGAYNEQFF
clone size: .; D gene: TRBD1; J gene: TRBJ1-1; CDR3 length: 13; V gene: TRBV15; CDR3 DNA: TGTGCCACCAAGGACAGGGCGGAAGCTGAAGCTTTCTTT; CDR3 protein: CATKDRAEAEAFF
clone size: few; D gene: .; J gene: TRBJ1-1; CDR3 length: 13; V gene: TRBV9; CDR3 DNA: TGTGCCAGCAGCCTCACGCAGGGGACTGAAGCTTTCTTT; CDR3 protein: CASSLTQGTEAFF
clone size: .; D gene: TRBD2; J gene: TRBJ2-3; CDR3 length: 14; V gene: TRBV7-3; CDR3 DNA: TGTGCCAGCAGCTGGGGGTCTACGGGAGGGACGCAGTATTTT; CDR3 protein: CASSWGSTGGTQYF
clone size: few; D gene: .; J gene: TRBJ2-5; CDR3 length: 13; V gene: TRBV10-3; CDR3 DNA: TGTGCCACGGCCTTAGGCAGTCAAGAGACCCAGTACTTC; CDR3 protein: CATALGSQETQYF
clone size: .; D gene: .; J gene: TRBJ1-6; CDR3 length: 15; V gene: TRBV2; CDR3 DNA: TGTGCCAGCAGTGTACGGAGGGGGTATAATTCACCCCTCCACTTT; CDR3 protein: CASSVRRGYNSPLHF
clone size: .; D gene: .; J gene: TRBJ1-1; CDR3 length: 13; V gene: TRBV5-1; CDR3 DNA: TGCGCCAGCAGCTTGGAGGGGGGTCCTGAAGCTTTCTTT; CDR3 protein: CASSLEGGPEAFF
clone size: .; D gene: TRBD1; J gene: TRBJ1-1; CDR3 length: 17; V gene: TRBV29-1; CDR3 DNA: TGCAGCGTTGAAGATCTAGGGCAGGGGGGCTTGAACACTGAAGCTTTCTTT; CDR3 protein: CSVEDLGQGGLNTEAFF
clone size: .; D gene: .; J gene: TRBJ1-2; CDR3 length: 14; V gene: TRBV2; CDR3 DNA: TGTGCCAGCAGAAGAGAGTGGCAGTCTTATGGCTACACCTTC; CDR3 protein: CASRREWQSYGYTF
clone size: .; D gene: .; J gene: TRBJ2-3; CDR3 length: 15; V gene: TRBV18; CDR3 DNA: TGTGCCAGCTCACCAAAGGGCGGATACACAGATACGCAGTATTTT; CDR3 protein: CASSPKGGYTDTQYF
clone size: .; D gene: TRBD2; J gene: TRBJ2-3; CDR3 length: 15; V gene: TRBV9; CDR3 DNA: TGTGCCAGCCAGCTTAGCGGGAGGGTCTCAGATACGCAGTATTTT; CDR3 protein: CASQLSGRVSDTQYF
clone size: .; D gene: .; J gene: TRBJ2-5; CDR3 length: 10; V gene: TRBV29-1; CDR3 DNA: TGCAGCGTCTCACAAGAGACCCAGTACTTC; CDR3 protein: CSVSQETQYF
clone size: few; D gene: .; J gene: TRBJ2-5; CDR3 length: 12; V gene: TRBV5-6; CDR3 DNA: TGTGCCAGCAGCGGGATGGGGGAGACCCAGTACTTC; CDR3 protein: CASSGMGETQYF
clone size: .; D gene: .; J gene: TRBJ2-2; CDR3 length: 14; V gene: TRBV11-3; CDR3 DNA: TGTGCCAGCAGCTTTAGCGGACAGACCGGGGAGCTGTTTTTT; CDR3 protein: CASSFSGQTGELFF
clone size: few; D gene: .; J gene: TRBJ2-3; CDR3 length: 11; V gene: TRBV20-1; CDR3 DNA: TGCAGTGGGGATCGAGGCGATACGCAGTATTTT; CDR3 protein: CSGDRGDTQYF
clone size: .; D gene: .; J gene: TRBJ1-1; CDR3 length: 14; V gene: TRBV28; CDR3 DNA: TGTGCCAGCAGTTTTAAGGGGTTAGACGCTGAAGCTTTCTTT; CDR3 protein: CASSFKGLDAEAFF
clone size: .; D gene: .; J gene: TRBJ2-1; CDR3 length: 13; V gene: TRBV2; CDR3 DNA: TGTGCCAGCAGTGAGTCGGGGCCCCATGAGCAGTTCTTC; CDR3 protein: CASSESGPHEQFF
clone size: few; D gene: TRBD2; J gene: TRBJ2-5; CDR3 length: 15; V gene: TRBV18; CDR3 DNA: TGTGCCAGCTCACGGACTAGCGGACGGCAAGAGACCCAGTACTTC; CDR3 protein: CASSRTSGRQETQYF
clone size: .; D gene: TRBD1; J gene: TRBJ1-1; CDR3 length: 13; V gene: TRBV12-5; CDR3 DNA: TGTGCTAGTGGTTTGGGGACAGGGAGTGAAGCTTTCTTT; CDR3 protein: CASGLGTGSEAFF
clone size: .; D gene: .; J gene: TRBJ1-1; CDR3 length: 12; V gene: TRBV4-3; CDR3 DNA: TGCGCCAGCAGCCACCTGGGCACTGAAGCTTTCTTT; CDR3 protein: CASSHLGTEAFF
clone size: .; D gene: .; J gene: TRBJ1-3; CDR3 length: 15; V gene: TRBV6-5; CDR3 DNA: TGTGCCAGCAGAATGGGGGGGTCCTCTGGAAACACCATATATTTT; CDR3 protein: CASRMGGSSGNTIYF
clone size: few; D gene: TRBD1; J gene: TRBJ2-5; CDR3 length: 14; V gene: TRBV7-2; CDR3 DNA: TGTGCCAGCAGCTTAGACAGGGGGAAAGAGACCCAGTACTTC; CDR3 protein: CASSLDRGKETQYF
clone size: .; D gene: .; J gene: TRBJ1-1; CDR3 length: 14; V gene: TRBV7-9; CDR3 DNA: TGTGCCAGCAGCTTAAATTCTGGGAGATCTGAAGCTTTCTTT; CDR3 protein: CASSLNSGRSEAFF
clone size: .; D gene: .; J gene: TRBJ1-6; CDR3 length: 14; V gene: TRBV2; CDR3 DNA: TGTGCCAGCAGTGACAGGTTCTATAATTCACCCCTCCACTTT; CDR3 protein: CASSDRFYNSPLHF
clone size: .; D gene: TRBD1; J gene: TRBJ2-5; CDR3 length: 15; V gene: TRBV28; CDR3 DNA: TGTGCCAGCAGCAGTATCGGACAGGGGGCTAAGACCCAGTACTTC; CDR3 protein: CASSSIGQGAKTQYF
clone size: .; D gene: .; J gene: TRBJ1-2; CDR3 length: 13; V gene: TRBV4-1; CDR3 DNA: TGCGCCAGCAGCAAAAGGGGTGTTGACAGGACATACTTC; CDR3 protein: CASSKRGVDRTYF
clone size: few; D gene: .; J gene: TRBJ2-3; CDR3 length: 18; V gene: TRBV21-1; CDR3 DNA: TGTGCCAGCAGCAAAGTACTAGCGGGGGCCCGCAGCCAGGATACGCAGTATTTT; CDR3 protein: CASSKVLAGARSQDTQYF
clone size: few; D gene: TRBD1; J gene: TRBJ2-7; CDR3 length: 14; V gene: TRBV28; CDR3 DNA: TGTGCCACCAATACCGGGACAGGGCGCTACGAGCAGTACTTC; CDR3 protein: CATNTGTGRYEQYF
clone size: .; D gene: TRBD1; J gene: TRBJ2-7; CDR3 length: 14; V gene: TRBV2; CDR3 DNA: TGTGCCAGCAGTGGAGGGACAGGGCCCTACGAGCAGTACTTC; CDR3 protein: CASSGGTGPYEQYF
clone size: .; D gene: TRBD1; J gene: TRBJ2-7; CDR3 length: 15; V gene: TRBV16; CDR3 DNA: TGTGCCAGCAGCCTCCAAAGGGGGCAAGGGTACGAGCAGTACTTC; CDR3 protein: CASSLQRGQGYEQYF